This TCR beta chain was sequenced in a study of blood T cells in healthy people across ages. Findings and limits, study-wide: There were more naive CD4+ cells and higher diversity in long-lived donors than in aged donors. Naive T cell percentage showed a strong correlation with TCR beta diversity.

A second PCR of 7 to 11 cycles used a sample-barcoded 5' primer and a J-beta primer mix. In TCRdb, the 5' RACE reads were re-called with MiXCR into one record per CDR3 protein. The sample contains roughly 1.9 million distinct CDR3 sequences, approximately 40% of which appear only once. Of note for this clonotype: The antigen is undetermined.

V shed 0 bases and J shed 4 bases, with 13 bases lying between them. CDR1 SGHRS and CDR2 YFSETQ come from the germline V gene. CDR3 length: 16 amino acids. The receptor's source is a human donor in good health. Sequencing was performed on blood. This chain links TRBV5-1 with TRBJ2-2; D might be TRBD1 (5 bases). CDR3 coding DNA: TGCGCCAGCAGCTTGGGTCAGGGAATAATCACCGGGGAGCTGTTTTTT. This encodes CASSLGQGIITGELFF.